This entry features one T cell receptor beta chain sequence. The antigen is undetermined. This CDR3 comprises 14 residues. Trimming left V 4 bases short and J 10 bases short, with 17 bases between. Germline CDR1 SGHAT, CDR2 FQNNGV. Method: immunoSEQ multiplex PCR; TCRdb's copy keeps in-frame clones and lacks some. The table includes about 50,000 clones, about 90% detected once. The data were taken from a study of T cell responses to AZD1222 COVID-19 vaccine. Study information: Investigators merged groups given second doses at roughly 4 or roughly 12 weeks. Study-wide findings and caveats: Vaccination with two AZD1222 doses was followed by a rise in Spike-specific TCR breadth and depth. Spike regions recognized by vaccine-associated CD4 TCRs spanned the protein, led by 160-218 and 743-854. Nearly half of the spike-specific TCRs reportedly recognize variant regions that carry no mutations.

Source: peripheral blood, taken on day 0 of AZD1222 vaccination. This rearrangement joins TRBV11-2 to TRBJ2-1; D remains unclear. This clonotype originated in an adult in good health. The CDR3 loop is CASSSPGPAREQFF. CDR3 bases: TGTGCCAGCAGCTCACCGGGCCCCGCCCGGGAGCAGTTCTTC.